The clone carrying this T cell receptor beta chain has ten or more counts. Antigen unknown. This sample is part of a study of T cells in Graves' hyperthyroidism and ophthalmopathy. Study observations and caveats: Before onset, by a median of approximately 6.8 months, the model predicted ophthalmopathy. Blood also showed most of the thyroid clonotypes that were expanded above 0.001.

Ophthalmopathy patients had moderate-to-severe active disease, CAS ≥3, NOSPECS ≥4, and disease duration under 3 months. Investigators excluded patients with uncontrolled infection, other autoimmune disease, pregnancy or lactation. Amplified TCR beta CDR3 regions came from RNA transcripts. HTBI primers were the set used in a first-round RT-PCR of the TCR CDR3. TCRdb reprocessed the multiplex PCR reads via MiXCR and lists one record per CDR3 protein. The table lists 350,000 to 450,000 distinct CDR3 sequences, around 15% of them singletons, with 25% to 30% in the top ten. The CDR3 length is 14 residues. Germline V CDR1 and CDR2: SEHNR, FQNEAQ (reference sequence). V was pared by 2 bases and J by 7 bases, with 5 bases of the junction left unmatched.

The TCR sequence derives from a man between 45 and 60 years old with Graves' ophthalmopathy. The chain couples TRBV7-9 to TRBJ2-1; 7 bases map to TRBD1. Sequencing was carried out using blood. CDR3 DNA sequence: TGTGCCAGCAGCTTATCAGGGACAGCGAATGAGCAGTTCTTC. Protein product: CASSLSGTANEQFF.